A selection of T cell receptor beta chains follows, all from one sample in a study of cytomegalovirus exposure and HLA in healthy donors. Generated by immunoSEQ multiplex PCR, the TCRdb table keeps only in-frame clones and is missing some. The table shows about 160,000 clones, with under 90% occurring only once. Sequenced: PBMCs. The receptor set was obtained from a man between 18 and 35 years old in good health and CMV-seronegative. CDR3s leave out the opening cysteine and the closing phenylalanine or tryptophan. D genes are given only for firm matches.

V gene	D gene	J gene	CDR3 protein
TRBV10-3	.	TRBJ1-4	AISASEGVGEKLF
TRBV5-1	.	TRBJ1-4	ASSLAQNGEKLF
TRBV6-5	TRBD1	TRBJ2-7	ASNRQGSGYEQY
TRBV9	TRBD1	TRBJ2-5	ASSSPGQGETQY
TRBV28	TRBD2	TRBJ2-3	ASSSIWTSSTDTQY
TRBV9	.	TRBJ1-5	ASSVGAANQPQH
TRBV2	TRBD2	TRBJ2-1	ASSGGRGGNEQF
TRBV10-3	TRBD1	TRBJ1-1	AISGGVQGMGTEAF
TRBV27	TRBD2	TRBJ2-7	ASSPFGGGYEQY
TRBV30	TRBD1	TRBJ1-4	AWSGQGGTNEKLF
TRBV7-9	.	TRBJ1-6	ASSPIGYSPLH
TRBV6-1	TRBD2	TRBJ2-1	ASRSGGGYEQF
TRBV5-5	TRBD2	TRBJ2-1	ASSLRGSSGGYNEQF
TRBV19	.	TRBJ2-7	ASSIGGQGRD
TRBV5-1	.	TRBJ2-1	ASSSSGGYNEQF
TRBV28	.	TRBJ2-3	ASRGRMGNTDTQY
TRBV4-1	TRBD1	TRBJ2-7	ASSQEGQGAYEQY
TRBV5-6	TRBD1	TRBJ2-7	ASSNSRQGPTYEQY
TRBV7-9	.	TRBJ2-7	SSSKLGPVTTYEQY
TRBV10-2	.	TRBJ2-1	ASTSDYYNEQF
TRBV7-8	TRBD2	.	ASSRLAGSYEQY
TRBV7-9	TRBD1	TRBJ2-1	ASSPRQGARDYNEQF
TRBV5-1	TRBD2	TRBJ2-1	ASSLEIGGNINQF
TRBV19	.	TRBJ1-1	ASSRSRGGYTEAF
TRBV5-6	TRBD1	TRBJ1-5	ASSPDRGSQPQH
TRBV2	.	TRBJ1-5	ASSVVTGGNQPQH
TRBV28	.	TRBJ2-7	ASSSTPGRGPYEQY
TRBV6-5	TRBD1	TRBJ1-1	ASSSKGQGVEAF
TRBV6-1	.	TRBJ1-6	ASSEAVEWRHSPLH
TRBV29-1	.	TRBJ1-3	SVGGHGGNTIY
TRBV28	.	TRBJ1-1	ASTGGLNTEAF
TRBV30	.	TRBJ2-7	AWSTFREEQY
TRBV5-1	.	TRBJ1-1	ASSLTGELVEAF
TRBV5-1	.	TRBJ1-1	ASIFLPGTEAF
TRBV6-5	TRBD1	TRBJ1-5	ASEDRGQVQPQH
TRBV28	.	TRBJ1-5	ASRRSYSNQPQH
TRBV7-2	.	TRBJ2-3	ASSLDPTRTDTQY
TRBV28	TRBD2	TRBJ2-7	ASSSTSGRLREQY
TRBV18	.	TRBJ2-5	ASSPHGSQETQY
TRBV7-9	TRBD1	TRBJ1-2	ASSLPDREHGYT
TRBV6-6	TRBD1	TRBJ1-1	ASSSSDRGGTEAF
TRBV4-1	.	.	ASSQGYRSYEQY
TRBV30	TRBD1	TRBJ1-1	AWSSTGIEAF
TRBV2	.	TRBJ2-1	ASSYFQQF
TRBV9	.	TRBJ1-5	ASSLTGSSNQPQH
TRBV6-6	.	TRBJ1-2	ASSYSSSGYGYT
TRBV13	TRBD1	TRBJ2-2	ASSLGQGLVANTGELF
TRBV5-1	.	TRBJ1-5	ASSPTGTVNQPQH
TRBV29-1	.	TRBJ1-1	SAPRGGNTEAF
TRBV15	TRBD1	TRBJ2-7	ATSRDTAGQGSYEQY
TRBV27	TRBD1	TRBJ2-7	ASQPTTGSNEQY
TRBV5-6	.	TRBJ1-6	ASSLSSGSPLH
TRBV9	TRBD2	TRBJ2-1	ASSVLAGVSSGQF
TRBV9	.	TRBJ2-5	ASSVAETQY
TRBV28	TRBD1	TRBJ1-4	ASSLPGGGNEKLF
TRBV5-6	TRBD1	TRBJ1-2	ASSVRGTGGGYT
TRBV30	TRBD1	TRBJ2-7	AWSRDRAHEQY
TRBV30	.	TRBJ2-7	AWRARSNPLGGEQY
TRBV15	.	TRBJ1-5	ATSRAGSNQPQH
TRBV6-1	.	TRBJ1-2	ASTGGINYGYT